What follows describes a single T cell receptor (beta chain). Trimming removed 0 bases at V and 14 bases at J, with 15 bases between. The CDR3 runs 14 residues. Germline V gene lookup returns CDR1 SGHDT and CDR2 YYEEEE. This entry comes from a study of blood T cell repertoires in COVID-19. On the study more broadly: Acute and convalescent COVID-19 specimens originated in the United States, Italy and Spain.

In the authors' methods: Nucleated cell number was recorded as an estimate derived from reference gene primer amplification. Here immunoSEQ multiplex PCR was the method, and the copy in TCRdb shows in-frame clones only, minus some. From that table come the V and J calls and clone size; the DNA was used to work out D and trimming. In the table there are approximately 300,000 clones, 86% of which are singletons. Sequencing was carried out using peripheral blood. The chain links TRBV5-6 to TRBJ1-6; D is ambiguous. This clonotype was sampled from a woman between 45 and 60 years old with acute or convalescent COVID-19. Written as DNA, the CDR3 is TGTGCCAGCAGCTTGGCCGAATTGTCAGCGGCCCTCCACTTT. Translating it yields CASSLAELSAALHF.